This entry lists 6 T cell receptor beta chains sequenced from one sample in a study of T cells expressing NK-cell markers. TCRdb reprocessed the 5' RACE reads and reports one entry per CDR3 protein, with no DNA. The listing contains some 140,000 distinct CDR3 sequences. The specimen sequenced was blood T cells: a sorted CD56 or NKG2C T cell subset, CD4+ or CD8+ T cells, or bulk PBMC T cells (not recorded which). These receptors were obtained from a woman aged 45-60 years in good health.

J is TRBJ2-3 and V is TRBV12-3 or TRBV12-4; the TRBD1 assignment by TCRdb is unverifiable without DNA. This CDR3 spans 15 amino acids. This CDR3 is CASGELTGRADTQYF.

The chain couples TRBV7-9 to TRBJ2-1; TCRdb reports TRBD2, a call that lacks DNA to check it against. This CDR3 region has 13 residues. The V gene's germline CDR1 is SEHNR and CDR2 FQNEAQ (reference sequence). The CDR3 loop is CASGGATRHEQFF.

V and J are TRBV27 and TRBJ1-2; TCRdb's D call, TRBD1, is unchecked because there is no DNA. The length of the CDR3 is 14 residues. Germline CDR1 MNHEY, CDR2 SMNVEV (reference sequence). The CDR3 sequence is CASSPILTGGGYTF.

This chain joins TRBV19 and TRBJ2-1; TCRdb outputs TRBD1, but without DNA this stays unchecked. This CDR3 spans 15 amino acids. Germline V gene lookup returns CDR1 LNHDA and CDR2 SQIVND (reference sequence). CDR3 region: CASSIDRGQYNEQFF.

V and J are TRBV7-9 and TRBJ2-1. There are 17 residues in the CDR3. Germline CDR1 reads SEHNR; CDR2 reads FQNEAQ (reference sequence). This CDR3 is CASSFAPNLGSYNEQFF.

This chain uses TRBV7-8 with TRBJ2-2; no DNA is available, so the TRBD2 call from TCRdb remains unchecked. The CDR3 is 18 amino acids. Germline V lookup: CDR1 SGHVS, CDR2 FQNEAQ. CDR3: CASSPSAGGEKNTGELFF.